These 24 T cell receptor beta chains came from one sample sequenced in a study of blood T cell repertoires in COVID-19. Produced via immunoSEQ multiplex PCR; TCRdb's table is partial and in-frame only. There are roughly 100,000 clones in the sample; roughly 80% occur only once, and over 7.5% lies in the top ten. Sequenced input: peripheral blood. The source is a man aged 60-69 years with active or convalescent COVID-19.

In this sample, this clone turned up a few times. This chain connects TRBV2 to TRBJ2-2; no reliable D call. CDR3 size: 16 residues. Germline V gene sequence: CDR1 SNHLY, CDR2 FYNNEI. The V end lost 2 bases, the J end lost 0 bases, and 10 bases lay between the germline ends. The CDR3 DNA is TGTGCCAGCAGTGAAATAGAAGTCGCGAACACCGGGGAGCTGTTTTTT. Translation gives CASSEIEVANTGELFF.

V usage is TRBV6-5 and J usage is TRBJ2-1, with 8 bases lining up with TRBD2. The ends lost 6 bases at V and 6 bases at J; junction bases unmatched: 10. This CDR3 contains 15 residues. The V gene's germline CDR1 is MNHEY and CDR2 SVGAGI. DNA of the CDR3: TGTGCCAGCAGGCTTAGCGGGACGGCTAGCAATGAGCAGTTCTTC. It yields the protein CASRLSGTASNEQFF.

In DNA, the CDR3 is TGCGCCAGCAGCGGCGGGAGCACGAACACCGGGGAGCTGTTTTTT. It codes for CASSGGSTNTGELFF. The chain has TRBV5-1 and TRBJ2-2; 7 bases line up with TRBD2. This CDR3 comprises 15 residues. Trimming at V came to 4 bases and at J to 0 bases, leaving 3 bases not matched to a gene. Germline-derived CDR1 and CDR2 are SGHRS and YFSETQ.

The chain uses TRBV5-8 and TRBJ1-5; D call uncertain. The CDR3 covers 12 residues. Trimming shortened V by 4 bases and J by 4 bases, and 6 bases separated the two germline ends. Germline CDR1 reads SGHTS; CDR2 reads YDEGEE. The CDR3 reads CASSHRNQPQHF. DNA for the CDR3: TGTGCCAGCAGCCACAGAAATCAGCCCCAGCATTTT.

This clone was detected once. The chain carries TRBV28 and TRBJ1-6; TRBD1 matches 10 bases. This CDR3 spans 16 amino acids. The ends lost 3 bases at V and 8 bases at J; junction bases unmatched: 7. Germline CDR1 MDHEN, CDR2 SYDVKM. The DNA for the CDR3 is TGTGCCAGCAGTTTTTTGGGACAGGGGAAGTATTCACCCCTCCACTTT. Translated, it gives CASSFLGQGKYSPLHF.

The J gene is TRBJ1-2, the V gene TRBV6-5; the D is unclear. There are 16 residues in the CDR3. V dropped 4 bases and J dropped 5 bases, with 20 bases sitting between them. Germline V lookup: CDR1 MNHEY, CDR2 SVGAGI. CDR3 in DNA: TGTGCCAGCAGTTCCACCTCTATTCGTGGAGGGTATGGCTACACCTTC. This encodes CASSSTSIRGGYGYTF.

This clone was detected only once. V is TRBV5-1 and J is TRBJ2-2, with D possibly being TRBD1 (6 bases). The V gene lost 6 bases and the J gene lost 6 bases, with 15 bases spanning the gap. Germline V gene data show CDR1 as SGHRS and CDR2 as YFSETQ. This CDR3 region has 14 residues. DNA for the CDR3: TGCGCCAGCACTTTCGTCAACAGGGCCGGGGAGCTGTTTTTT. Protein sequence: CASTFVNRAGELFF.

The rearrangement uses TRBV7-7 and TRBJ2-5, with TRBD1 as a possible D gene (6 bases). Germline V lookup: CDR1 SSHAT, CDR2 FNYEAQ (reference sequence). Trimming removed 8 bases from V and 2 bases from J, with 12 bases in between. CDR3 length: 13 amino acids. CDR3: CASGQGNQETQYF. CDR3 nucleotides: TGTGCCAGCGGGCAGGGGAATCAAGAGACCCAGTACTTC.

J is TRBJ1-3 and V is TRBV5-1; weak D call: TRBD1 (5 bases). From germline, CDR1 is SGHRS and CDR2 YFSETQ. The V end lost 4 bases, the J end lost 7 bases, and 9 bases lay between the germline ends. The CDR3 loop spans 12 amino acids. The CDR3 DNA sequence: TGCGCCAGCAGCGGGGGAGGTAACACCATATATTTT. Protein product: CASSGGGNTIYF. Full variable domain (missing parts from reference TRBV5-1 and TRBJ1-3): KAGVTQTPRYLIKTRGQQVTLSCSPISGHRSVSWYQQTPGQGLQFLFEYFSETQRNKGNFPGRFSGRQFSNSRSEMNVSTLELGDSALYLCASSGGGNTIYFGEGSWLTVV.

This clone was recorded once. The DNA is omitted, as the CDR3 cannot be located on it reliably, and the CDR3 follows TCRdb's listing. This chain connects TRBV10-2 to TRBJ2-1; the table's TRBD2 call for D was not verified on the DNA. Per germline, CDR1 WSHSY and CDR2 SAAADI. The CDR3 is 17 amino acids in total, end residues counted. The CDR3 sequence: CASSDLGMGAVFNEQFF.

This clone came up a few times. The rearrangement links TRBV5-1 to TRBJ2-2; the match to TRBD2 covers 12 bases. This CDR3 region has 18 residues. Losses at the gene ends were 5 bases for V and 2 bases for J; bases not matched to a gene: 10. Germline CDR1 is SGHRS and CDR2 is YFSETQ. In nucleotides, the CDR3 is TGCGCCAGCAGGCCCCCGACTAGCGGGAGTTACAACACCGGGGAGCTGTTTTTT. It specifies CASRPPTSGSYNTGELFF.

This clone was observed a handful of times. The chain has TRBV27 and TRBJ1-2, with 10 nucleotides matching TRBD1. Germline trimming cut 3 bases from V and 5 bases from J; bases unmatched to any gene: 6. The CDR3 contains 15 residues. Germline lookup yields CDR1 MNHEY and CDR2 SMNVEV (reference sequence). For the CDR3, the DNA is TGTGCCAGCAGTTTGAAGGACAGGGGGGGATATGGCTACACCTTC. Its protein product is CASSLKDRGGYGYTF.

The rearrangement joins TRBV2 to TRBJ2-5; 13 bases agree with TRBD2. CDR3 size: 15 residues. Germline CDR1 reads SNHLY; CDR2 reads FYNNEI. J lost 5 bases, V lost 5 bases, and 5 bases had no gene match. The CDR3 loop is CASSRTSGSFETQYF. In DNA, the CDR3 is TGTGCCAGCAGTCGGACTAGCGGGAGTTTTGAGACCCAGTACTTC.

The rearrangement links TRBV11-2 to TRBJ1-1, with D unclear. V lost 3 bases and J lost 7, with 18 bases in between. The germline gives CDR1 SGHAT, CDR2 FQNNGV. This CDR3 has 15 amino acids. This chain's CDR3 is CASSLERGRPDEAFF. As DNA, the CDR3 is TGTGCCAGCAGCTTGGAAAGAGGGAGACCCGATGAAGCTTTCTTT.

This clone turned up a few times. V gene TRBV7-2 combines with J gene TRBJ2-1, with TRBD1 matching 11 bases. This CDR3 is built from 17 residues. The V gene end was trimmed by 5 bases and the J gene end by 6 bases; junction bases not matched to a gene: 12. From germline, CDR1 is SGHTA and CDR2 FQGNSA. CDR3 region: CASSGRDRGWQSNEQFF. CDR3 DNA sequence: TGTGCCAGCAGCGGCCGGGACAGGGGGTGGCAAAGCAATGAGCAGTTCTTC.

This clone was counted a single time. The chain links TRBV25-1 to TRBJ2-3; D perhaps matches TRBD2 (6 bases). Germline-derived CDR1 and CDR2 are MGHDK and SYGVNS. CDR3 length: 13 amino acids. Trimming took off 10 bases at V and 4 bases at J, with 15 bases between the two ends. This chain's CDR3 is CATSQGGADTQYF. The CDR3 nucleotides read TGTGCCACCAGCCAGGGAGGAGCAGATACGCAGTATTTT.

The genes are TRBV5-1 and TRBJ2-1; 12 bases agree with TRBD2. Germline loops: CDR1 SGHRS, CDR2 YFSETQ. This CDR3 is 16 amino acids long. V lost 0 bases and J lost 8; bases outside the gene matches: 6. The CDR3 DNA follows: TGCGCCAGCAGCTTGGGACCGGGACTAGCGGGCTATGAGCAGTTCTTC. This codes for CASSLGPGLAGYEQFF.

This chain links TRBV3-1 (or the pseudogene TRBV3-2) with TRBJ1-2; TRBD1 matches at 9 bases. The CDR3 covers 15 residues. Germline CDR1 and CDR2: LGHDT and YNNKEL (reference sequence). The J segment lost 4 bases and the V segment lost 5 bases, leaving 8 bases of the junction unmatched. The DNA for the CDR3 is TGTGCCAGCAGCTTATCGGACAGGGGAGGCTATGGCTACACCTTC. This encodes CASSLSDRGGYGYTF.

The chain couples TRBV27 to TRBJ1-6, with no clear D. The CDR3 extends over 14 amino acids. Germline V CDR1 and CDR2: MNHEY, SMNVEV (reference sequence). With 6 bases removed from V and 5 bases from J, the gap between germline ends came to 11 bases. The CDR3 spells CASSPPGDNSPLHF. CDR3 DNA: TGTGCCAGCAGCCCCCCCGGGGATAATTCACCCCTCCACTTT.

This chain links TRBV2 with TRBJ1-6; D not certain. Germline loops: CDR1 SNHLY, CDR2 FYNNEI. The V end was cut by 5 bases, the J end by 9 bases, with 8 bases between. This CDR3 has 12 residues. The CDR3 region is CASSLHSSPLHF. In nucleotides, the CDR3 is TGTGCCAGCAGTCTGCATAGTTCACCCCTCCACTTT.

This clone was recorded only once. CDR3 residues: CASSGLAGLADTQYF. As DNA, the CDR3 is TGCGCCAGCAGCGGGCTAGCGGGATTGGCAGATACGCAGTATTTT. The chain links TRBV5-1 to TRBJ2-3; 9 nucleotides match TRBD2. Losses at the gene ends were 4 bases for V and 4 bases for J; bases not matched to a gene: 7. CDR3 size: 15 residues. Germline loops: CDR1 SGHRS, CDR2 YFSETQ.

The V and J genes are TRBV6-5 and TRBJ2-2, with 7 positions matching TRBD1. J gave up 5 bases and V 6 bases, and 9 bases lay outside the gene matches. CDR3 length: 15 residues. CDR1 is MNHEY, CDR2 SVGAGI, per germline. The CDR3 loop reads CASRPDRWGTGELFF. DNA for the CDR3: TGTGCCAGCAGGCCGGACAGGTGGGGTACCGGGGAGCTGTTTTTT.

CDR3 coding DNA: TGTGCCAGCAGCTTAGAGGCAGGGGCGAACACTGAAGCTTTCTTT. It yields the protein CASSLEAGANTEAFF. The genes are TRBV11-2 and TRBJ1-1; maybe TRBD1 (6 bases). Trimming removed 0 bases at V and 1 base at J, with 9 bases between. The CDR3 spans 15 residues. Germline CDR1 SGHAT, CDR2 FQNNGV.

The chain recombines TRBV2 with TRBJ1-1, with unresolved D. This CDR3 region has 13 residues. Trimming took off 3 bases at V and 1 base at J, with 6 bases between the two ends. Germline CDR1 and CDR2: SNHLY and FYNNEI. The CDR3, as DNA: TGTGCCAGCAGTGACGAGAGGAACACTGAAGCTTTCTTT. It encodes CASSDERNTEAFF. Full variable domain (missing parts from reference TRBV2 and TRBJ1-1): EPEVTQTPSHQVTQMGQEVILRCVPISNHLYFYWYRQILGQKVEFLVSFYNNEISEKSEIFDDQFSVERPDGSNFTLKIRSTKLEDSAMYFCASSDERNTEAFFGQGTRLTVV.